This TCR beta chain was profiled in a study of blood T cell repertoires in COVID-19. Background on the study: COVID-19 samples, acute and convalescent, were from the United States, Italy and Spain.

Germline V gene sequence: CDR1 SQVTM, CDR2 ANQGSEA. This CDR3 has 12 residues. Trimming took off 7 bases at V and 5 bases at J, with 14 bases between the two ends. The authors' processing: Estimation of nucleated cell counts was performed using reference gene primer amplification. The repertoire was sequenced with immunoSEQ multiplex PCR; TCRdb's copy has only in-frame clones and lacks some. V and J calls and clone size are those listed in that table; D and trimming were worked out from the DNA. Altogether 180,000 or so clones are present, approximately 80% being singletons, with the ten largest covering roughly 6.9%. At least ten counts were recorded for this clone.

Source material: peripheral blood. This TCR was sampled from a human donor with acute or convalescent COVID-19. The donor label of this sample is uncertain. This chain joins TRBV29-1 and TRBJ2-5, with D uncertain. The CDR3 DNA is TGCAGCGCCGTAAGAGATCGGGAGACCCAGTACTTC. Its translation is CSAVRDRETQYF.